These 6 T cell receptor beta chains came from one sample sequenced in a study of CD8+ T cells in alopecia areata. Described treatment: oral pan-JAK inhibitor, 5-10 mg twice daily. RNA was isolated and reverse transcribed to cDNA, the sequencing template. Some clones are missing from TCRdb's copy, which holds only in-frame ones; the method was immunoSEQ multiplex PCR. The data show about 120,000 clones, with more than 40% seen just once and around 0.46% held by the top ten. This specimen was CD4+ T cells sorted from blood, taken at week 4, from a patient treated with tofacitinib. Receptor source: a human donor with alopecia areata.

CDR3 region: CSVIDRSGQETQYF. The CDR3 DNA reads as TGCAGCGTTATTGACAGGTCAGGCCAGGAGACCCAGTACTTC. The chain has TRBV29-1 and TRBJ2-5, with D tentatively TRBD1 (6 bases). The CDR3 length is 14 residues. Between the trimmed V and J ends, which lost 5 bases and 5 bases, there was a span of 18 bases. Germline V gives CDR1 SQVTM, CDR2 ANQGSEA.

The chain recombines TRBV4-1 with TRBJ2-7; tentative D call: TRBD2 (5 bases). The CDR3 covers 15 residues. CDR1 is MGHRA, CDR2 YSYEKL, per germline. The V end was cut by 6 bases, the J end by 2 bases, with 17 bases between. The CDR3 sequence: CASSQTATAAYEQYF. The CDR3 DNA reads as TGCGCCAGCAGTCAAACCGCCACAGCGGCCTACGAGCAGTACTTC.

The rearrangement joins TRBV19 to TRBJ1-1; TRBD1 aligns across 7 bases. Trimming at V came to 5 bases and at J to 5 bases, leaving 8 bases not matched to a gene. Looked up from germline, CDR1 is LNHDA and CDR2 is SQIVND (reference sequence). This CDR3 region has 14 residues. The CDR3 DNA reads as TGTGCCAGTAGTCAAGAGACAGGGAGGACTGAAGCTTTCTTT. This translates into CASSQETGRTEAFF.

This chain links TRBV23-1 with TRBJ2-7; possibly TRBD2 for D (5 bases). TRBV23-1 carries the ORF label, with uncertain function. V was pared by 0 bases and J by 3 bases, with 15 bases between. The CDR3 has 16 amino acids. Here the CDR3 DNA reads TGCGCCAGCAGTCAATCTACTCCTAGCCCCCACTACGAGCAGTACTTC. Translation gives CASSQSTPSPHYEQYF.

V gene TRBV28 combines with J gene TRBJ1-2; unclear D gene. The length of the CDR3 is 16 residues. Germline CDR1 and CDR2: MDHEN and SYDVKM. Trimming shortened V by 1 base and J by 1 base, and 13 bases separated the two germline ends. CDR3 in DNA: TGTGCCAGCAGTTTATCCCCCCCAAGGCGTAACTATGGCTACACCTTC. It encodes CASSLSPPRRNYGYTF.

The CDR3 is CASTTGGVNEQYF. For the CDR3, the DNA is TGCGCCAGCACCACGGGGGGCGTCAACGAGCAGTACTTC. The chain recombines TRBV5-1 with TRBJ2-7, with D possibly matching TRBD2 (7 bases). Trimming pared 6 bases from V and 5 bases from J, leaving 15 bases between. The CDR3 is 13 residues long. Germline CDR1 reads SGHRS; CDR2 reads YFSETQ.